This record concerns one T cell receptor beta chain sequence. Relative to the germline gene, one junction end is altered; a read error may explain this. This sample is part of a study of blood T cell repertoires in COVID-19. Study-wide context: Acute and convalescent COVID-19 samples came from the United States, Italy and Spain. Nucleic acid was either cDNA or gDNA, and it came from T cells, B-cell-depleted T cells, or PBMCs.

Seattle-derived patients entered the study during active infection and were followed longitudinally. In the authors' workflow: Reference gene primers were amplified, and this amplification served to estimate nucleated cell counts. Generated by immunoSEQ multiplex PCR, the TCRdb table keeps only in-frame clones and is missing some. V and J calls and clone size are given by that table; D and trimming were obtained from the DNA. The table has 250,000 or so clones, 90% seen once; the top ten hold about 2.1%. CDR3 length equals 12 residues. Germline V CDR1 and CDR2: SGHNT, YYREEE (reference sequence). Sequenced material: peripheral blood. This chain joins TRBV5-4 and TRBJ1-2, with unresolved D. This sequence was found in an older woman with COVID-19, enrolled during active disease. The CDR3 region is CASSLVDYGYAF. In nucleotides, the CDR3 is TGTGCCAGCAGCTTGGTTGACTATGGCTACGCCTTC.